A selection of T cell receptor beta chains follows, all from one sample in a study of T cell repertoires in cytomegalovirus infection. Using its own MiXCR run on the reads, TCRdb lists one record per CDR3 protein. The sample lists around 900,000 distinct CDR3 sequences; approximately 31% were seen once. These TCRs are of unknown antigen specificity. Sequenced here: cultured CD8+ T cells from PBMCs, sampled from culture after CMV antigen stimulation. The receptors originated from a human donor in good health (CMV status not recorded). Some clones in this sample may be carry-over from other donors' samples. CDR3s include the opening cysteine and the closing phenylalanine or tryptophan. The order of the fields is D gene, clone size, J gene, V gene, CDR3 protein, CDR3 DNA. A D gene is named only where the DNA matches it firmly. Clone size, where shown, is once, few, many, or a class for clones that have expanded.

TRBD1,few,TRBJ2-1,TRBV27,CASSFYPGTGDNEQFF,TGTGCCAGCAGTTTCTACCCCGGGACAGGGGACAATGAGCAGTTCTTC
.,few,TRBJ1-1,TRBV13,CASSFRTAGTEAFF,TGTGCCAGCAGCTTCCGGACAGCTGGGACTGAAGCTTTCTTT
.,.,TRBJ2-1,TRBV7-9,CAGAAGLMGEQFF,TGTGCCGGCGCGGCAGGGTTAATGGGAGAGCAGTTCTTC
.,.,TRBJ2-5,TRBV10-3,CAIRTRDSQGGETQYF,TGTGCCATCAGGACGAGGGACAGCCAAGGAGGGGAGACCCAGTACTTC
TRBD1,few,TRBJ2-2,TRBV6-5,CASSYSNRGSAGELFF,TGTGCCAGCAGTTACTCGAACAGGGGTTCGGCCGGGGAGCTGTTTTTT
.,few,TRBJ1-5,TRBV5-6,CASSPYDTDNQPQHF,TGTGCCAGCAGCCCATACGACACCGACAATCAGCCCCAGCATTTT
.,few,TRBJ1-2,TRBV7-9,CASRGSDDTNYGYTF,TGTGCCAGCAGAGGCAGTGATGACACTAACTATGGCTACACCTTC
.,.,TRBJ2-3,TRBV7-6,CASSYAGTPSTDTQYF,TGTGCCAGCAGTTACGCCGGGACCCCAAGCACAGATACGCAGTATTTT
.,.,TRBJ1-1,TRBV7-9,CASRAPDIQGGEAFF,TGTGCCAGCAGAGCCCCGGACATCCAGGGCGGTGAAGCTTTCTTT
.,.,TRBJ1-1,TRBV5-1,CASSLVGAGKANTEAFF,TGCGCCAGCAGCTTGGTGGGGGCTGGCAAGGCGAACACTGAAGCTTTCTTT
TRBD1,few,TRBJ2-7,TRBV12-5,CASGGGQVGEQYF,TGTGCTAGTGGAGGGGGACAGGTAGGCGAGCAGTACTTC
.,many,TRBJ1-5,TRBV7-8,CASSFWRRNGNQPQHF,TGTGCCAGCAGCTTTTGGCGAAGGAACGGCAATCAGCCCCAGCATTTT
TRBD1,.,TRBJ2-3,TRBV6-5,CASSYEGATDTQYF,TGTGCCAGCAGTTACGAGGGGGCCACAGATACGCAGTATTTT
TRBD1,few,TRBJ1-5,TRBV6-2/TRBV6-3,CASSYSKTGGLSNQPQHF,TGTGCCAGCAGTTACTCAAAGACAGGGGGCCTAAGCAATCAGCCCCAGCATTTT
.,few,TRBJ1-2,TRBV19,CASSAGGLGYGYTF,TGTGCCAGTAGTGCAGGTGGTCTTGGATATGGCTACACCTTC
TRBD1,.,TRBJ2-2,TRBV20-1,CSATGTVTGELFF,TGCAGTGCTACCGGGACAGTTACCGGGGAGCTGTTTTTT
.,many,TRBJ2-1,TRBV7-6,CASSLNSGDNEQFF,TGTGCCAGCAGCTTAAATTCAGGGGACAATGAGCAGTTCTTC
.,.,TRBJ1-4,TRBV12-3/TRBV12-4,CASSLYLATNEKLFF,TGTGCCAGCAGCCTCTATCTTGCAACTAATGAAAAACTGTTTTTT
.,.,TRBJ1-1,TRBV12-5,CVSGLRGTEAFF,TGTGTTAGTGGTTTGCGGGGAACTGAAGCTTTCTTT
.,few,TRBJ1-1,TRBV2,CASSEDEHEAFF,TGTGCCAGCAGTGAAGATGAACATGAAGCTTTCTTT
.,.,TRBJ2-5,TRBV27,CANSFRAHPVAGDPPGETQYF,TGTGCCAACAGTTTCCGCGCCCACCCAGTTGCCGGGGACCCGCCCGGGGAGACCCAGTACTTC
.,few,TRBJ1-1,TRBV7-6,CASRAGSNTEAFF,TGTGCCAGCAGGGCCGGTTCGAACACTGAAGCTTTCTTT
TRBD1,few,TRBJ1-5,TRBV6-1,CASSDPTGVWQPQHF,TGTGCCAGCAGTGACCCTACAGGGGTTTGGCAGCCCCAGCATTTT
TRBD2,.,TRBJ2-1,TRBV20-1,CSAREGRGGREQFF,TGCAGTGCTAGAGAAGGGCGGGGGGGCCGAGAGCAGTTCTTC
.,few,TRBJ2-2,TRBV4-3,CASSQEQPNTGELFF,TGCGCCAGCAGCCAAGAGCAGCCAAACACCGGGGAGCTGTTTTTT
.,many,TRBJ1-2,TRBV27,CASRSGPGDYGYTF,TGTGCCAGCAGATCGGGTCCTGGGGACTATGGCTACACCTTC